This T cell receptor beta chain came from a study of Graves' ophthalmopathy and Graves' hyperthyroidism. Study in general: Specimen type is peripheral blood, obtained at initial diagnosis before any treatment.

Germline V gene sequence: CDR1 LNHNV, CDR2 YYDKDF (reference sequence). The J segment lost 4 bases and the V segment lost 8 bases, leaving 1 base of the junction unmatched. This CDR3 has 11 amino acids. TCR beta CDR3 amplification used RNA transcripts. HTBI primers served in a first-round RT-PCR, which a second-round multiplex PCR followed. TCRdb itself ran the multiplex PCR reads through MiXCR, one entry per CDR3 protein. The data contain roughly 700,000 distinct CDR3 sequences, approximately 40% of them singletons. Study-level findings and limits: The model predicted ophthalmopathy progression with 65% to 71% sensitivity and around 72% specificity. With approximately 90% sensitivity and around 81% specificity, a 13-signature model separated ophthalmopathy from stable hyperthyroidism.

About this clonotype: The antigen is not known.

The starting material, about 9.5 ml of fresh peripheral blood, provided the PBMCs. The clonotype originates from an adult man with Graves' ophthalmopathy. The chain has TRBV15 and TRBJ1-2, with 7 bases that match TRBD1. What was sequenced was peripheral blood. CDR3 bases: TGTGCCACCGGGACAGCCTATGGCTACACCTTC. Protein: CATGTAYGYTF.